The 5 T cell receptor beta chains given below trace back to one sample, sequenced in a study of T cell repertoires in cytomegalovirus infection. MiXCR, run by TCRdb on the reads, gives a single entry per CDR3 protein. This sample has about 160,000 distinct CDR3 sequences; about 20% occur once, and the top ten carry roughly 25%. Antigen specificity for these receptors is unknown. Here the sequenced sample was CD8+ T cells from cultured PBMCs, taken from culture after CMV antigen stimulation. These receptors were taken from a human donor in good health (CMV status not recorded). Some clones in this sample may be carry-over from other donors' samples.

Many counts were recorded for this clonotype. The chain links TRBV6-5 to TRBJ1-1; no definite D call. The CDR3 runs to 13 residues. CDR1 is MNHEY, CDR2 SVGAGI, per germline. Trimming removed 7 bases at V and 5 bases at J, with 14 bases between. CDR3 bases: TGTGCCAGCACCAAGAACCCGGGAACTGAAGCTTTCTTT. Translated: CASTKNPGTEAFF.

The gene calls are TRBV27 and TRBJ1-6; 10 positions agree with TRBD1. The germline V gene has CDR1 MNHEY and CDR2 SMNVEV (reference sequence). V shed 2 bases, J shed 6 bases, and the junction held 1 base outside the gene matches. This CDR3 is 15 amino acids long. The CDR3 reads CASSLRDRGNSPLHF. The CDR3 DNA follows: TGTGCCAGCAGTTTACGGGACAGGGGTAATTCACCCCTCCACTTT.

This clonotype was found a few times. The V gene is TRBV4-1, the J gene TRBJ2-7, with D uncertain. The CDR3 has 13 amino acids. V lost 4 bases to trimming and J lost 6 bases, with 13 bases between them. Germline V gene lookup returns CDR1 MGHRA and CDR2 YSYEKL. CDR3 region: CASSPFAPCEQYF. The CDR3 nucleotides are TGCGCCAGCAGCCCGTTCGCACCTTGCGAGCAGTACTTC.

This chain connects TRBV12-3 or TRBV12-4 to TRBJ2-5; 15 bases align to TRBD2. CDR3 length: 16 residues. Losses at the gene ends were 5 bases for V and 4 bases for J; bases not matched to a gene: 5. CDR3 nucleotides: TGTGCCAGCAGTGGGACTAGCGGGGGGCCAGTAGAGACCCAGTACTTC. Residues: CASSGTSGGPVETQYF.

The CDR3 reads CASSPTPHMVSEKLFF. In nucleotides, the CDR3 is TGTGCCAGCAGCCCGACTCCCCACATGGTTAGTGAAAAACTGTTTTTT. The chain combines TRBV7-6 with TRBJ1-4; D remains ambiguous. There are 16 residues in the CDR3. V lost 5 bases and J 7 bases, leaving 20 bases between the germline ends. Germline V lookup: CDR1 SGHVS, CDR2 FNYEAQ.